These T cell receptor beta chains were read from a single sample in a study of siplizumab effects on memory and regulatory T cells. The repertoire was sequenced with immunoSEQ multiplex PCR; TCRdb's copy has only in-frame clones and lacks some. Counted here are 10,000 or so clones, around 45% occurring once; the ten biggest clones make up around a tenth. For these TCRs, the target antigens are not known. Material for sequencing was CFSE-low (dividing) CD8+ T cells sorted from an allogeneic mixed lymphocyte reaction. The origin of the receptors is a human donor in good health; the cells came from an allogeneic mixed lymphocyte reaction. CDR3s include the opening cysteine and the closing phenylalanine or tryptophan. The D gene is left open where the match is weak. Rows may omit the clone size; those that give it use once, few, many or a size class.

d_call | j_call | clone_size | v_call | cdr3_aa | cdr3_nt
TRBD2 | TRBJ2-7 | - | TRBV14 | CASSRTSETCEQYF | TGTGCCAGCAGCCGGACTAGCGAGACCTGCGAGCAGTACTTC
- | TRBJ2-7 | - | TRBV5-6 | CASSLEPRSTYEQYF | TGTGCCAGCAGCTTGGAACCGAGGTCAACCTACGAGCAGTACTTC
- | TRBJ2-1 | - | TRBV15 | CATKGMINNEQFF | TGTGCCACCAAAGGGATGATCAACAATGAGCAGTTCTTC
- | TRBJ1-1 | once | TRBV21-1 | CASSTTGNTEAFF | TGTGCCAGCAGTACGACAGGAAACACTGAAGCTTTCTTT
TRBD2 | TRBJ2-7 | medium-sized | TRBV9 | CASSVGGGGSSYEQYF | TGTGCCAGCAGCGTAGGTGGCGGGGGGTCCTCCTACGAGCAGTACTTC
- | TRBJ2-2 | medium-sized | TRBV7-2 | CASPGNTGELFF | TGTGCCAGCCCGGGGAACACCGGGGAGCTGTTTTTT
- | TRBJ2-7 | medium-sized | TRBV13 | CASSLGAGTYEQYF | TGTGCCAGCAGCTTAGGCGCGGGGACCTACGAGCAGTACTTC
- | TRBJ2-7 | medium-sized | TRBV19 | CASSMGRGLGQYF | TGTGCCAGTAGTATGGGTAGGGGTTTGGGGCAGTACTTC
- | TRBJ1-2 | medium-sized | TRBV27 | CASSFIGNYGYTF | TGTGCCAGCAGTTTCATCGGGAACTATGGCTACACCTTC
- | TRBJ2-5 | - | TRBV2 | CASIQSGVETQYF | TGTGCCAGCATCCAATCGGGGGTAGAGACCCAGTACTTC
TRBD1 | TRBJ2-7 | medium-sized | TRBV15 | CATSGDRGSYEQYF | TGTGCCACCAGCGGGGACAGGGGCTCCTACGAGCAGTACTTC
- | TRBJ2-7 | medium-sized | TRBV19 | CASSIVGPPYEQYF | TGTGCCAGTAGTATTGTAGGACCTCCCTACGAGCAGTACTTC
TRBD1 | TRBJ2-1 | - | TRBV6-5 | CASNFGQGGYNEQFF | TGTGCCAGCAATTTCGGACAGGGGGGTTACAATGAGCAGTTCTTC
- | TRBJ2-2 | - | TRBV9 | CASSVMDTGELFF | TGTGCCAGCAGCGTAATGGACACCGGGGAGCTGTTTTTT
TRBD1 | TRBJ1-1 | - | TRBV15 | CATSRTGQGKNTEAFF | TGTGCCACCAGCAGGACAGGACAGGGAAAAAACACTGAAGCTTTCTTT